This T cell receptor (beta chain) came from a study of T-cell memory formation after mild COVID-19. The TCR alpha and TCR beta cDNA libraries, bearing sample barcodes and UMIs, were generated by 5'RACE using constant-segment primers. TCRdb reprocessed the 5' RACE reads with MiXCR, giving one entry per CDR3 protein. The data hold around 440,000 distinct CDR3 sequences, with about 18% observed a single time. The V gene's germline CDR1 is SGHVS and CDR2 FQNEAQ. The length of the CDR3 is 18 residues. The V and J ends lost 2 bases and 1 base, in that order; junction bases with no gene match: 11. Study observations and caveats: Later expanders leaned CD4+, whereas day 15 to 85 contracting clones were balanced CD4/CD8. SARS-CoV-2 specificity of second-wave clones peaking day 37 was unconfirmed. Some clones that responded were present in memory (sampled pre-infection), which suggests cross-reactive memory joined.

About this clonotype: What it recognizes is unknown.

V usage is TRBV7-8 and J usage is TRBJ2-4, with 7 bases that match TRBD2. The sequence derives from an adult woman who had mild COVID-19 (a few samples of this study predate the infection). Cell type and time point are not known. Material: PBMCs or a T cell subset sorted from them (not recorded which). CDR3 coding DNA: TGTGCCAGCAGCTTACTTTGGGAGGGCCCCTCGGCCAAAAACATTCAGTACTTC. This gives the protein CASSLLWEGPSAKNIQYF. The variable domain in full, completed from reference TRBV7-8 and TRBJ2-4, reads GAGVSQSPRYKVAKRGQDVALRCDPISGHVSLFWYQQALGQGPEFLTYFQNEAQLDKSGLPSDRFFAERPEGSVSTLKIQRTQQEDSAVYLCASSLLWEGPSAKNIQYFGAGTRLSVL.